The text below deals with one T cell receptor beta chain. Its target is not known. Other DNA sequences of this sample code for an identical CDR3. This entry comes from a study of shared clonotypes between healthy human individuals. Whole-study results and caveats: What naive subsets generally showed was a larger estimated richness than memory subsets showed. There were few donors, and this limited the genetic and exposure-history diversity represented.

The CDR3 runs 13 residues. V lost 4 bases and J lost 1, with 6 bases in between. The germline gives CDR1 SGHRS, CDR2 YFSETQ. CD4+ cell separation produced CD45RA+ naive and CD45RA-negative memory subsets. Every immunoSEQ plate was one replicate of a subset's evenly spread DNA. Sequencing used immunoSEQ multiplex PCR; TCRdb keeps in-frame clones, though not all of them. Found here are around 2.3 million clones, 95% of them singletons; the top ten hold 0.1% to 0.15%. Sequencing input: naive CD4+ T cells sorted from blood. As for subset: CD45RA+ positively selected. The TCR originated in a man aged 18 to 30 in good health. The chain carries TRBV5-1 and TRBJ1-3, with no clear D. This CDR3 is CASSEGSGNTIYF. CDR3 DNA sequence: TGCGCCAGCAGCGAAGGGTCTGGAAACACCATATATTTT.